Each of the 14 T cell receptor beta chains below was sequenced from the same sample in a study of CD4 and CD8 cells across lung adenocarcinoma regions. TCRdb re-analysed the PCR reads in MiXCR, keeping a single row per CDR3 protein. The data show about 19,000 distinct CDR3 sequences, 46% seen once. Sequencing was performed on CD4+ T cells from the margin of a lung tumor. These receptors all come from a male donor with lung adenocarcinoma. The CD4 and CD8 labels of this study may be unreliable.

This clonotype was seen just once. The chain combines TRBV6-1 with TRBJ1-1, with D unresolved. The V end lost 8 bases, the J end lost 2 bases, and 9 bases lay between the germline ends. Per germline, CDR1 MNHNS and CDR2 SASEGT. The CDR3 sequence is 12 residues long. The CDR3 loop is CASGWINTEAFF. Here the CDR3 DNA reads TGTGCCAGCGGGTGGATAAACACTGAAGCTTTCTTT.

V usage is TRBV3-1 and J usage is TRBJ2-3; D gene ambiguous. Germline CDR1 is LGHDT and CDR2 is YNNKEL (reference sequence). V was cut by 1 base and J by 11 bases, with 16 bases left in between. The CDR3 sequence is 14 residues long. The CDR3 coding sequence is TGTGCCAGCAGCCAAGGCCGGTCTCCCCAAGTGCAGTATTTT. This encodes CASSQGRSPQVQYF.

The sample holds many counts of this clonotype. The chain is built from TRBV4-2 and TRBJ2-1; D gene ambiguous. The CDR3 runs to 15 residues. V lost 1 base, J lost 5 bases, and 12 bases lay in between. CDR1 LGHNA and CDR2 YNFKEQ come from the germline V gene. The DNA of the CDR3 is TGTGCCAGCAGCCAAGCTGTAAACACCAACAATGAGCAGTTCTTC. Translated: CASSQAVNTNNEQFF.

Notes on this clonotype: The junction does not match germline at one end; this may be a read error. The CDR3 region has the DNA TGCGCGGGGCGCGGGGGCGGAGGCCCAGATACCCAGTATTTC. This encodes CAGRGGGGPDTQYF. The V call is TRBV10-2, the J call TRBJ2-3; D may be TRBD2 (7 bases). Germline CDR1 WSHSY, CDR2 SAAADI. This CDR3 is built from 14 residues.

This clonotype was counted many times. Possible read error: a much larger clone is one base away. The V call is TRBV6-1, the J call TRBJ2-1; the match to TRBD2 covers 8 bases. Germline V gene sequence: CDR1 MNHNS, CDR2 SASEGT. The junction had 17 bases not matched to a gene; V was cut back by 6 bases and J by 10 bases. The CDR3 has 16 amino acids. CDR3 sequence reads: CASSLTTGREAYEQFF. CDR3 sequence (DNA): TGTGCCAGCAGCCTCACAACTGGGCGGGAGGCCTACGAGCAGTTCTTC.

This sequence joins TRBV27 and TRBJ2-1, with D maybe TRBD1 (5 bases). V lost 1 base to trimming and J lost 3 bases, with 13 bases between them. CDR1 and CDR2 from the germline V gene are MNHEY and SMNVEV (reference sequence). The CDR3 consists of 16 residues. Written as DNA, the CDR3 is TGTGCCAGCAGTTTATTTAGGGGAAGGGTCTACAATGAGCAGTTCTTC. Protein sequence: CASSLFRGRVYNEQFF.

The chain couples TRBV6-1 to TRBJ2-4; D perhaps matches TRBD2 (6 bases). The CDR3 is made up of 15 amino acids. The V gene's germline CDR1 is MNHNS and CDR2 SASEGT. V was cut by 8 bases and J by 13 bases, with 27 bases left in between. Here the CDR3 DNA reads TGTGCCAGCGGCGCGTGTAAGGGAGGCAAAGATACGCAGTACTTC. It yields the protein CASGACKGGKDTQYF.

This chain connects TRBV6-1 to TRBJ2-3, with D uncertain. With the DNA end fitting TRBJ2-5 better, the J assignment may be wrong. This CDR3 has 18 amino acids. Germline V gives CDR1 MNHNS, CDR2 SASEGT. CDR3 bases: TGTGCCAGCAGTGAAGGGAGCCTTAGTCGGGCCAACACAGATACCCAGTACTTC. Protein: CASSEGSLSRANTDTQYF.

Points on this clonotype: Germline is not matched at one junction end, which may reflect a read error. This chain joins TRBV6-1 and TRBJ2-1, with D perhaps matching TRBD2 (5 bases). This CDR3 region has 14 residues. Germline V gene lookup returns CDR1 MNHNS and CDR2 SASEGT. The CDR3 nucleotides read TGTGCCAGCAGTAATACAGCGGAATACAATGCGCAGTATTTC. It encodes CASSNTAEYNAQYF.

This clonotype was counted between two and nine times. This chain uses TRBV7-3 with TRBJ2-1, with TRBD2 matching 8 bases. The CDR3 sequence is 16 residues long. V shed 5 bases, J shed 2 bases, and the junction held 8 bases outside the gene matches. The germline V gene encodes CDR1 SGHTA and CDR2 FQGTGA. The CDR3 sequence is CASSPSRLATYNEQFF. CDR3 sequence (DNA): TGTGCCAGCAGCCCAAGCCGACTAGCGACCTACAATGAGCAGTTCTTC.

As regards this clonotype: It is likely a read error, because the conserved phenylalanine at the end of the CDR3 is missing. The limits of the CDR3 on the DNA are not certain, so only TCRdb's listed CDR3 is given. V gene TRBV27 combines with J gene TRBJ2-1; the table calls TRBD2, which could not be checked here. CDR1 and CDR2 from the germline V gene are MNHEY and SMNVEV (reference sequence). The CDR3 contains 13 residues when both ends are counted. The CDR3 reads CASSFDTPLLAGV.

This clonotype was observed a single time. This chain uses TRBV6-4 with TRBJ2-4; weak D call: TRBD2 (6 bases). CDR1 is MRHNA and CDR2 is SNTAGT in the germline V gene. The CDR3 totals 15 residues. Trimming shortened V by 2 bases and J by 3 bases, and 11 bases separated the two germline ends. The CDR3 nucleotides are TGTGCCAGCAGTGACGGACTGGGGGGCAAAAACATTCAGTACTTC. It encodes CASSDGLGGKNIQYF.

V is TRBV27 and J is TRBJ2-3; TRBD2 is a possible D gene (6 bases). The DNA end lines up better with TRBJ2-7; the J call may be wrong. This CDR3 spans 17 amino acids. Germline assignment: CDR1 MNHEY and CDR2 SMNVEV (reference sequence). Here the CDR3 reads CASCAGRRACGTETQYF. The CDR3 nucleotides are TGTGCCAGCTGTGCGGGGCGACGAGCCTGTGGCACAGAGACGCAGTACTTC.

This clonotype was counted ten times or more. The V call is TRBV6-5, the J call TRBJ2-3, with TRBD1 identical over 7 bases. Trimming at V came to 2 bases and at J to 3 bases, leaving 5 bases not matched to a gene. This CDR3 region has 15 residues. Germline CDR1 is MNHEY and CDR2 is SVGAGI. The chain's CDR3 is CASSYTGVWTDTQYF. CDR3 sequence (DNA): TGTGCCAGCAGTTACACAGGGGTTTGGACAGATACGCAGTATTTT.